Each of the 11 T cell receptor beta chains below was sequenced from the same sample in a study of spatial heterogeneity in lung cancer. Time point reported: sample taken at primary tumor resection. TCRdb reprocessed the 5' RACE reads with MiXCR, giving one entry per CDR3 protein. The table has about 92,000 distinct CDR3 sequences, 9.5% to 15% seen once. The source was PBMCs, collected at surgery. These receptors all come from a male donor with early-stage non-small cell lung cancer.

The chain recombines TRBV18 with TRBJ2-5; 7 positions match TRBD2. Germline V CDR1 and CDR2: KGHSH, LQKENI. V dropped 0 bases and J dropped 2; count of bases not matched to a gene: 3. This CDR3 region has 15 residues. The CDR3 DNA is TGTGCCAGCTCACCACCCCAGGGACTACAAGAGACCCAGTACTTC. This sequence encodes CASSPPQGLQETQYF.

The chain employs TRBV6-2 or TRBV6-3 and TRBJ2-7; 12 bases are shared with TRBD1. CDR3 length: 15 residues. Germline assignment: CDR1 MNHEY and CDR2 SVGEGT. Germline trimming cut 10 bases from V and 7 bases from J; bases unmatched to any gene: 14. This chain's CDR3 is CATRRDRGPHQEQYF. CDR3 DNA sequence: TGTGCCACGCGGAGGGACAGGGGGCCCCATCAGGAGCAGTACTTC.

The sample holds a few counts of this clonotype. The V call is TRBV10-3, the J call TRBJ2-7, with D possibly being TRBD1 (5 bases). From germline, CDR1 is ENHRY and CDR2 SYGVKD. Trimming stripped 8 bases from V and 2 bases from J, with 13 bases between. The CDR3 is made up of 13 amino acids. This chain's CDR3 is CAISPGLTYEQYF. DNA for the CDR3: TGTGCCATCTCACCAGGGCTTACCTACGAGCAGTACTTC.

The table lists this clonotype with a few counts. The chain couples TRBV3-1 to TRBJ1-5; possibly TRBD1 for D (6 bases). V lost 4 bases to trimming and J lost 1 base, with 11 bases between them. The CDR3 totals 15 residues. Germline V gene data show CDR1 as LGHDT and CDR2 as YNNKEL (reference sequence). In DNA form, the CDR3 reads TGTGCCAGCAGCCCGGGGGGGGGCAGCAATCAGCCCCAGCATTTT. This sequence encodes CASSPGGGSNQPQHF.

The V call is TRBV6-5, the J call TRBJ1-5; 7 nucleotides line up with TRBD1. This CDR3 is 14 amino acids long. Trimming cost V 8 bases and J 7 bases; bases outside gene matches: 11. Germline assignment: CDR1 MNHEY and CDR2 SVGAGI. CDR3 loop: CASSRQGEWQPQHF. The CDR3, as DNA: TGTGCCAGCTCACGACAGGGTGAATGGCAGCCCCAGCATTTT.

This clonotype was picked up many times. The rearrangement joins TRBV10-3 to TRBJ1-1; possibly TRBD1 for D (5 bases). CDR1 and CDR2 from the germline V gene are ENHRY and SYGVKD. V shed 5 bases and J shed 3 bases, with 10 bases lying between them. The CDR3 has 13 residues. The CDR3 DNA is TGTGCCATCAGTCCAGGGACGGACACTGAAGCTTTCTTT. Translating gives CAISPGTDTEAFF.

The chain employs TRBV12-3 or TRBV12-4 and TRBJ1-1; 8 bases are shared with TRBD1. The ends lost 2 bases at V and 4 bases at J; junction bases unmatched: 3. CDR3 length: 14 residues. The CDR3 sequence: CASSLQGATTEAFF. In DNA, the CDR3 is TGTGCCAGCAGTTTACAGGGGGCGACCACTGAAGCTTTCTTT.

The J gene is TRBJ1-5, the V gene TRBV6-2 or TRBV6-3; weak D call: TRBD1 (6 bases). The length of the CDR3 is 16 residues. V lost 7 bases, J lost 5 bases, and 21 bases lay in between. Germline CDR1 reads MNHEY; CDR2 reads SVGEGT. CDR3 protein: CASNPAGGRGHQPQHF. In DNA form, the CDR3 reads TGTGCCAGCAATCCGGCTGGGGGCAGGGGTCATCAGCCCCAGCATTTT.

The chain links TRBV7-2 to TRBJ2-2, with D tentatively TRBD1 (5 bases). Germline V gene lookup returns CDR1 SGHTA and CDR2 FQGNSA. Deletions cut 7 bases from V and 0 bases from J, with 9 bases between. The CDR3 has 14 residues. The chain's CDR3 is CASTRQPNTGELFF. The CDR3 DNA follows: TGTGCCAGCACGAGACAGCCGAACACCGGGGAGCTGTTTTTT.

This clonotype showed up just a few times. V is TRBV7-2 and J is TRBJ2-2; 14 bases are a match to TRBD2. The V and J ends lost 6 bases and 5 bases, in that order; junction bases with no gene match: 5. The CDR3 totals 16 residues. Germline-derived CDR1 and CDR2 are SGHTA and FQGNSA. The CDR3 DNA follows: TGTGCCAGCAGGGGACTAGCGGGAGTAGGAACCGGGGAGCTGTTTTTT. It translates to CASRGLAGVGTGELFF. Complete variable domain (other parts from reference TRBV7-2 and TRBJ2-2): GAGVSQSPSNKVTEKGKDVELRCDPISGHTALYWYRQSLGQGLEFLIYFQGNSAPDKSGLPSDRFSAERTGGSVSTLTIQRTQQEDSAVYLCASRGLAGVGTGELFFGEGSRLTVL.

This chain links TRBV9 with TRBJ1-5; no firm D call. Germline V gives CDR1 SGDLS, CDR2 YYNGEE. CDR3 length equals 14 residues. V lost 4 bases, J lost 0 bases, and 8 bases lay in between. The CDR3 loop reads CASSPQGSNQPQHF. The CDR3 DNA follows: TGTGCCAGCAGCCCCCAAGGTAGCAATCAGCCCCAGCATTTT.